The source of this TCR beta chain is a study of blood T cell repertoires in COVID-19. In the study overall: The United States, Italy and Spain supplied acute and convalescent COVID-19 samples. Nucleic acid was either cDNA or gDNA, and it came from T cells, B-cell-depleted T cells, or PBMCs.

Only one count was recorded for this clone. Additional DNA sequences in this sample encode the identical CDR3. Original methodology: Estimation of nucleated cell counts relied on the amplification of reference gene primers. This table comes from immunoSEQ multiplex PCR, and its TCRdb copy is limited to in-frame clones, with some not included. That table is the source of V, J and clone size, and D and trimming were worked out from the DNA. The sample gives 130,000 to 150,000 clones, roughly three quarters of which show up once; roughly 4.5% is in the top ten. The CDR3 sequence is 14 residues long. From germline, CDR1 is KGHSH and CDR2 LQKENI. V trimming: 3 bases; J trimming: 0 bases; junction bases outside the gene matches: 1.

J is TRBJ1-1 and V is TRBV18; 7 bases are a match to TRBD1. The TCR comes from a man aged 55 to 70 with acute or convalescent COVID-19. The sample comprised peripheral blood. CDR3 sequence (DNA): TGTGCCAGCTCACCCGGACAGGTGAACACTGAAGCTTTCTTT. It encodes CASSPGQVNTEAFF.